The 30 T cell receptor delta chains listed next were all sequenced from one sample in a study of gamma-delta chains in newborns, infants, children. TCRdb fed the reads into CATT to redo clone calling. The sample has about 1,500 delta-chain clones; around 8% are singletons. Material: blood. Source of these receptors: a child who was a newborn, infant or young child, either healthy, febrile or measles-vaccinated (not recorded which).

The sample holds a few counts of this clone. One end of the junction fails to match germline, which may point to a read error. The chain uses TRDV2 and TRDJ1, with 12 bases aligning to TRDD3. The V gene's germline CDR1 is GEAIGNYY and CDR2 EKD. The CDR3 loop spans 16 amino acids. The CDR3 DNA follows: TGTGCCTGTGCCGCCTTACTGGGGGATACCACCGATACACTCATCTTT. Protein: CACAALLGDTTDTLIF.

This clone was detected a few times. The protein given by TCRdb reflects a much larger clone and differs at residue 7 from this DNA's translation, likely from a read error; the protein shown is the DNA's translation. This chain joins TRDV2 and TRDJ3, with D possibly TRDD2 on 5 matching bases. Trimming left V 5 bases short and J 0 bases short, with 19 bases between. The CDR3 is 19 amino acids. CDR1 GEAIGNYY and CDR2 EKD come from the germline V gene. In DNA, the CDR3 is TGTGCCTGTGCTTCCGGGCACCTTTCGGGCTCCTGGGACACCCGACAGATGTTTTTC. It codes for CACASGHLSGSWDTRQMFF.

With regard to this clone: TCRdb's protein, taken from a much larger clone, differs from this DNA's translation at residue 18, likely owing to a read error; the protein displayed comes from the DNA. The rearrangement links TRDV2 to TRDJ3; 13 nucleotides agree with TRDD3. Looked up from germline, CDR1 is GEAIGNYY and CDR2 is EKD. The CDR3 extends over 20 amino acids. The CDR3 region is CACDTGTGGYASWDTRQVFF. The CDR3 coding sequence is TGTGCCTGTGACACCGGAACTGGGGGATACGCTTCCTGGGACACCCGACAGGTGTTTTTC.

In regard to this clone: TCRdb shows a much larger clone's protein in place of this DNA's translation, and the two differ at residues 10 and 12, likely through a read error; the protein shown is translated from the DNA. This rearrangement joins TRDV2 to TRDJ3, with D possibly TRDD3 on 5 matching bases. CDR1 GEAIGNYY and CDR2 EKD come from the germline V gene. The CDR3 runs to 19 residues. The CDR3 region has the DNA TGTGCCTGTGACACCGACAGGGGGTTTATCTCCTTGGACACCCGACAGATGTTTTTC. It translates to CACDTDRGFISLDTRQMFF.

Comment on this clone: A far larger clone is only one base removed, so a read error is likely. This chain joins TRDV2 and TRDJ1; 9 nucleotides match TRDD3. The CDR3 consists of 19 residues. J gave up 0 bases and V 1 base, and 14 bases lay outside the gene matches. Germline V gene sequence: CDR1 GEAIGNYY, CDR2 EKD. The CDR3 DNA reads as TGTGCCTGTGACACACGTCCTACAGGGGATACGCAGTACACCGATAAACTCATCTTT. Protein sequence: CACDTRPTGDTQYTDKLIF.

This clone was counted between two and nine times. This rearrangement joins TRDV2 to TRDJ3; D is perhaps TRDD3 (5 bases). CDR3 size: 17 residues. Germline V gives CDR1 GEAIGNYY, CDR2 EKD. Trimming removed 0 bases at V and 1 base at J, with 9 bases between. This CDR3 reads CACDTVLESWDTRQMFF. The CDR3 DNA reads TGTGCCTGTGACACCGTACTGGAGTCCTGGGACACCCGACAGATGTTTTTC.

The gene calls are TRDV2 and TRDJ3, with TRDD3 matching 8 bases. The V segment lost 1 base and the J segment 0 bases; nucleotides outside the gene matches: 4. This CDR3 is built from 18 residues. Germline V gene sequence: CDR1 GEAIGNYY, CDR2 EKD. DNA for the CDR3: TGTGCCTGTGACACTGGGGGATGGAGCTCCTGGGACACCCGACAGATGTTTTTC. Translated: CACDTGGWSSWDTRQMFF.

Points on this clone: At one of its ends the junction is not consistent with the germline gene, which may arise from a read error. The chain uses TRDV2 and TRDJ3; 8 bases align to TRDD3. The CDR3 runs to 17 residues. Germline-derived CDR1 and CDR2 are GEAIGNYY and EKD. The CDR3 bases are TGTGCCACATACTGGGGGCTGAACTCCTGGGCCACCCGACAGATGTTTTTC. Its protein product is CATYWGLNSWATRQMFF.

This clone was observed a handful of times. A read error likely explains why the TCRdb protein, taken from a much larger clone, differs from this DNA's translation at residue 12; the protein shown is translated from the DNA. This sample includes further DNA sequences coding for the same CDR3. The chain uses TRDV2 and TRDJ1; possible D gene TRDD3, 6 bases. There are 15 residues in the CDR3. Germline CDR1 reads GEAIGNYY; CDR2 reads EKD. The CDR3 sequence is CACDNGYLYTDRLIF. The DNA of the CDR3 is TGTGCCTGTGACAACGGATACTTGTACACCGATAGACTCATCTTT.

This clone was observed a single time. The V gene is TRDV2, the J gene TRDJ1; 10 nucleotides line up with TRDD3. V was clipped by 7 bases and J by 2 bases; unmatched bases: 18. CDR3 size: 18 residues. The germline CDR1 and CDR2 sequences are GEAIGNYY and EKD. The CDR3 is CACRGPDFLLGDTDKLIF. DNA of the CDR3: TGTGCCTGCCGAGGACCTGACTTCCTACTGGGGGATACCGATAAACTCATCTTT.

This clone has more than one count but fewer than ten. A far bigger clonotype differs at one base, so this is likely a read error. Other DNA sequences in this sample translate to the same CDR3. V and J are TRDV2 and TRDJ3; perhaps TRDD3 as D (6 bases). V lost 0 bases to trimming and J lost 4 bases, with 21 bases between them. The CDR3 contains 20 residues. Germline CDR1 reads GEAIGNYY; CDR2 reads EKD. Here the CDR3 reads CACDTRFVLGDGWDTRQMFF. The CDR3 nucleotides are TGTGCCTGTGACACCAGGTTCGTGCTAGGGGATGGATGGGACACCCGACAGATGTTTTTC.

This clone was detected a few times. This likely reflects a read error, since a far larger clone is one base away. Distinct nucleotide sequences in the sample also encode this CDR3. The gene calls are TRDV2 and TRDJ3; tentatively, D is TRDD3 (6 bases). This CDR3 has 18 residues. Germline loops: CDR1 GEAIGNYY, CDR2 EKD. The DNA of the CDR3 is TGTGCCTGCGACACCGGGGGACCCTTCTCCTGGGACACCCGACAGATGTTTTTC. Translating it yields CACDTGGPFSWDTRQMFF.

This clone was counted only a few times. TCRdb assigns this DNA the protein of a much larger clone, which departs from its translation at residue 14; this likely reflects a read error, and the protein shown comes from translating the DNA. The chain has TRDV2 and TRDJ1, with 8 bases lining up with TRDD3. Germline CDR1 GEAIGNYY, CDR2 EKD. This CDR3 contains 16 residues. The CDR3 DNA reads as TGTGCCTGTTCCGTACTGGGGGCCCCTTACACCGATAAATTCATCTTT. Protein sequence: CACSVLGAPYTDKFIF.

In regard to this clone: This DNA translates differently at residue 4 from the TCRdb protein, which is that of a much larger clone; a read error is likely, and the protein shown is the DNA's own translation. V usage is TRDV2 and J usage is TRDJ3; 11 bases agree with TRDD3. With 6 bases clipped from V and 2 bases from J, the junction kept 5 bases outside the gene matches. Germline CDR1 GEAIGNYY, CDR2 EKD. The CDR3 extends over 17 amino acids. The DNA of the CDR3 is TGTGCCTGTAACAATGGGGGATACGCCTGGGACACCCGACAGATGTTTTTC. Protein product: CACNNGGYAWDTRQMFF.

For this clone: A much larger clonotype is one base distant, so this may be a read error. Other nucleotide sequences from this sample produce the same CDR3. This sequence joins TRDV2 and TRDJ1; 12 nucleotides align to TRDD3. Germline CDR1 GEAIGNYY, CDR2 EKD. This CDR3 contains 22 residues. CDR3 sequence reads: CACDTVPTGGYIRRSGPDKLIF. DNA of the CDR3: TGTGCCTGTGACACCGTGCCTACTGGGGGATACATAAGACGGTCCGGGCCCGATAAGCTCATCTTT.

This clone was detected a few times. This likely came from a read error, as a far larger clone is one base away. The V gene is TRDV2, the J gene TRDJ3; 13 bases match TRDD3. This CDR3 spans 20 amino acids. Germline V lookup: CDR1 GEAIGNYY, CDR2 EKD. The CDR3 region is CACDTGTGGYASWGTRQMFF. The CDR3 DNA reads TGTGCCTGTGACACCGGAACTGGGGGATACGCTTCCTGGGGCACCCGACAGATGTTTTTC.

In the case of this clone: TCRdb has a much larger clone's protein, which differs at residue 5 from the translation of this DNA, likely because of a read error; what is shown is the protein translated from the DNA. This chain uses TRDV2 with TRDJ3; 9 bases are shared with TRDD3. The CDR3 extends over 17 amino acids. The ends lost 3 bases at V and 0 bases at J; junction bases unmatched: 2. The germline V gene encodes CDR1 GEAIGNYY and CDR2 EKD. The CDR3 bases are TGTGCCTGTGACGGACTGGGGGACTCCTGGGACACCCGACAGATGTTTTTC. Translated, it gives CACDGLGDSWDTRQMFF.

This clone is categorized as large. The genes are TRDV1 and TRDJ1; TRDD3 might be the D (5 bases). Deletions cut 3 bases from V and 5 bases from J, with 16 bases between. Germline lookup yields CDR1 TSWWSYY and CDR2 QGS. CDR3 length: 15 residues. The CDR3 DNA reads as TGTGCTCTTGGGGACTTTACTTCGTGGGGAGATAAACTCATCTTT. The encoded protein is CALGDFTSWGDKLIF.

Remarks on this clone: A far larger clone is just one base off, so this is likely a read error. Other DNA sequences in this sample translate to the same CDR3. The chain employs TRAV29/DV5 and TRDJ3; D might be TRDD3 (6 bases). Germline V gene sequence: CDR1 NSMFDY, CDR2 ISSIKDK. The CDR3 has 19 amino acids. Here the CDR3 reads CAASAYSGGLAWDTRQMFF. Written as DNA, the CDR3 is TGTGCGGCAAGCGCGTATAGTGGGGGCCTTGCCTGGGACACCCGACAGATGTTTTTC.

A remark on this clone: Since a far larger clone is one base different, this is likely a read error. The sample contains more than one DNA sequence encoding this CDR3. The CDR3 loop reads CAASALGCAWDTRQMFF. As DNA, the CDR3 is TGTGCAGCAAGCGCGCTGGGTTGCGCCTGGGACACCCGACAGATGTTCTTC. J is TRDJ3 and V is TRAV29/DV5; possibly TRDD3 for D (5 bases). The CDR3 is made up of 17 amino acids. Germline V CDR1 and CDR2: NSMFDY, ISSIKDK.

This clone ranks as large. Other DNA sequences in this sample translate to the same CDR3. The chain joins TRDV1 to TRDJ1; maybe TRDD3 (6 bases). Per germline, CDR1 TSWWSYY and CDR2 QGS. Trimming pared 5 bases from V and 4 bases from J, leaving 38 bases between. This CDR3 spans 22 amino acids. The CDR3, as DNA: TGTGCTCTTGGGCCCAAGTTTCCCCAAGGTGATTGTAAGTACCCCTGGGGCGATAAACTCATCTTT. Translation gives CALGPKFPQGDCKYPWGDKLIF.

Only a few counts were recorded for this clone. This sequence may be a read error, since a much larger clone differs from it by one base. The genes are TRDV2 and TRDJ1, with 12 bases aligning to TRDD3. This CDR3 spans 13 amino acids. Germline V lookup: CDR1 GEAIGNYY, CDR2 EKD. V lost 7 bases to trimming and J lost 6 bases; unmatched junction nucleotides: 5. DNA of the CDR3: TGTGCCTGGGATACTGGGGGATACAATAAACTCATCTTT. This gives the protein CAWDTGGYNKLIF.

This clone was detected a few times. Since a much larger clone is just one base distant, this may be a read error. V and J are TRDV1 and TRDJ1; D perhaps matches TRDD2 (6 bases). The CDR3 consists of 19 residues. Germline CDR1 reads TSWWSYY; CDR2 reads QGS. Written as DNA, the CDR3 is TGTGCTCTTGGGGAATGTGAGGGCTTCCTTCAATCCCTCACCGATAAATTCATCTTT. Translating it yields CALGECEGFLQSLTDKFIF.

By share, this clone counts as medium-sized. This is likely an artifact of a read error, given a far larger clone one base away. This chain joins TRDV2 and TRDJ3; 7 nucleotides align to TRDD3. V gave up 0 bases and J gave up 2 bases; unmatched junction bases: 3. This CDR3 is built from 17 residues. The germline V gene encodes CDR1 GEAIGNYY and CDR2 EKD. The CDR3 DNA follows: TGTGCCTGTGACACCTGGGGGAGCCCCTGGGACACCCGACAGATGTTTTTC. Translating it yields CACDTWGSPWDTRQMFF.

This clone is judged hyperexpanded. In the same sample, other DNA sequences code for this CDR3. The chain couples TRDV2 to TRDJ3, with TRDD3 identical over 11 bases. This CDR3 contains 17 residues. CDR1 is GEAIGNYY, CDR2 EKD, per germline. V dropped 2 bases and J dropped 2; count of bases not matched to a gene: 1. The CDR3 DNA reads TGTGCCTGTGACAATGGGGGATACGCCTGGGACACCCGACAGATGTTTTTC. Protein product: CACDNGGYAWDTRQMFF.

This clone was found a few times. With a far larger clone one base away, a read error is the likely cause. The chain joins TRDV1 to TRDJ1, with D possibly matching TRDD3 (10 bases). V was cut by 4 bases and J by 0 bases, with 36 bases left in between. The CDR3 has 23 residues. Germline CDR1 is TSWWSYY and CDR2 is QGS. CDR3 sequence: CALGVDLPTSTGGCCEYTDKLIF. The CDR3 DNA follows: TGTGCTCTTGGGGTCGACCTTCCTACCAGTACTGGGGGATGCTGTGAGTACACCGATAAACTCATCTTT.

To note about this clone: The mismatch at residue 9 between this DNA's translation and the TCRdb protein of a much larger clone likely reflects a read error; the protein shown is translated from the DNA. The gene calls are TRDV2 and TRDJ3; TRDD3 might be the D (5 bases). The CDR3 consists of 17 residues. V was clipped by 0 bases and J by 3 bases, with 11 bases between them. The germline V gene has CDR1 GEAIGNYY and CDR2 EKD. CDR3 amino acids: CACDTLGDFWDTRQMFF. The CDR3 DNA reads as TGTGCCTGTGACACCCTGGGCGACTTCTGGGACACCCGACAGATGTTTTTC.

For this clone: TCRdb pairs this DNA with a much larger clone's protein that differs at residue 3, likely a read error; the protein shown was translated from the DNA. V is TRDV3 and J is TRDJ1; TRDD3 matches at 7 bases. The germline V gene has CDR1 TVYSNPD and CDR2 GDNSRS (reference sequence). The CDR3 totals 15 residues. V lost 4 bases, J lost 0 bases, and 11 bases stayed unmatched. The CDR3 spells CACVTWGPYTDKLIF. CDR3 DNA: TGTGCCTGTGTGACCTGGGGGCCGTACACCGATAAACTCATCTTT.

In its sample, this clone was seen a few times. A far larger clone is just one base off, so this is likely a read error. Within the sample, other DNA sequences also encode this same CDR3. J is TRDJ1 and V is TRDV2; 10 bases are a match to TRDD3. The V and J ends lost 1 base and 10 bases, in that order; junction bases with no gene match: 14. The CDR3 is 16 residues long. Germline V lookup: CDR1 GEAIGNYY, CDR2 EKD. The CDR3, as DNA: TGTGCCTGTGACACGCGGGAGGCTGGGGGATATCGCGCACTCATCTTT. The encoded protein is CACDTREAGGYRALIF.

This clone was picked up a small number of times. This likely stems from a read error, as it lies one base from a far larger clone. Other DNA sequences within the sample encode an identical CDR3. The V call is TRDV2, the J call TRDJ1; possibly TRDD3 for D (9 bases). The V and J ends lost 1 base and 0 bases respectively, with 23 bases between them. The CDR3 contains 19 residues. Germline loops: CDR1 GEAIGNYY, CDR2 EKD. The CDR3 here is CACDTLPTGDTQYTDKLIF. DNA for the CDR3: TGTGCCTGTGACACGCTTCCTACAGGGGATACGCAGTACACCGATAAACTCATCTTT.